Listed below are T cell receptor beta chains from one sample, sequenced in a study of blood T cell repertoires in COVID-19. Here immunoSEQ multiplex PCR was the method, and the copy in TCRdb shows in-frame clones only, minus some. The sample yields 130,000 to 150,000 clones, around 80% seen once. The sample was peripheral blood. The receptors shown here come from a woman aged 55 to 70 with acute or convalescent COVID-19. CDR3s include the opening cysteine and the closing phenylalanine or tryptophan. D genes are given only for firm matches. Clone sizes are given selectively: once, few, many, or a class where the clone is expanded.

. TRBJ2-5 . TRBV30 TGTGCCTGGAGTTACTCCGGGACAACGTACCAAGAGACCCAGTACTTC CAWSYSGTTYQETQYF
. TRBJ1-3 . TRBV5-6 TGTGCCAGCAGCTTGGTTGGCGGGGAGACCACCATATATTTT CASSLVGGETTIYF
. TRBJ2-5 . TRBV7-8 TGTGCCAGCAGCTTAGGAGGTAGAGAGACCCAGTACTTC CASSLGGRETQYF
. TRBJ2-7 . TRBV20-1 TGCAGTGCTAGTGTGACGACGGGGACCTACGAGCAGTACTTC CSASVTTGTYEQYF
. TRBJ1-6 . TRBV19 TGTGCCAGTAGTATAGATCCCGGGTCACCCCTCCACTTT CASSIDPGSPLHF
. TRBJ1-3 . TRBV5-1 TGCGCCAGCAGCTTGGCCCTGGGGCGGACTGGAAACACCATATATTTT CASSLALGRTGNTIYF
. TRBJ2-7 . TRBV3-1/TRBV3-2 TGTGCCAGCAGCCAAGATCGAGTTCTTTACGAGCAGTACTTC CASSQDRVLYEQYF
TRBD2 TRBJ2-3 . TRBV2 TGTGCCAGCAGTCGTCTCCCGGGAGGGCCAACAGATACGCAGTATTTT CASSRLPGGPTDTQYF
TRBD1 TRBJ2-7 . TRBV5-1 TGCGCCAGCAGCTTGTCCGGGACAGGGTACGAGCAGTACTTC CASSLSGTGYEQYF
. TRBJ2-1 . TRBV11-3 TGTGCCAGCAGCTTAGGAGCTAATTTAGCCCCCTGGAATGAGCAGTTCTTC CASSLGANLAPWNEQFF
TRBD1 TRBJ1-6 . TRBV28 TGTGCCAGCAGTTTGACAGGGATCGGCTCACCCCTCCACTTT CASSLTGIGSPLHF
. TRBJ1-5 . TRBV27 TGTGCCAGCAGTTTCATGACGGGTCAGCCCCAGCATTTT CASSFMTGQPQHF
TRBD1 TRBJ1-5 . TRBV28 TGTGCCAGCAGCCCGGGACAGGGGGCAAATCAGCCCCAGCATTTT CASSPGQGANQPQHF
TRBD1 TRBJ1-5 . TRBV19 TGTGCCAGTAGTGGACAGGGGCGCGGCAATCAGCCCCAGCATTTT CASSGQGRGNQPQHF
. TRBJ2-5 . TRBV25-1 TGTGCCAGCAGTGACTTACGGGAGATTCAAGAGACCCAGTACTTC CASSDLREIQETQYF
. TRBJ2-7 . TRBV30 TGTGCCTTCCGGGAACTTGGGGAGCAGTACTTC CAFRELGEQYF
. TRBJ2-3 . TRBV7-6 TGTGCCAGCAGACATCTAGCCTCAGATACGCAGTATTTT CASRHLASDTQYF
. TRBJ1-6 . TRBV27 TGTGCCAGCAGTTTATCGTGGTCCAGGAATAATTCACCCCTCCACTTT CASSLSWSRNNSPLHF
. TRBJ1-2 . TRBV28 TGTGCCAGCAGTTTCGGGCAGGGAGGGTATGGCTACACCTTC CASSFGQGGYGYTF
. TRBJ2-5 . TRBV30 TGTGCCTGGACAGGTCTGGGGAAAGGCCCGGCACGGGGGACCCAGTACTTC CAWTGLGKGPARGTQYF
TRBD2 TRBJ2-3 . TRBV2 TGTGCCAGCAGTGCCGGACTAGCGGGGGGTACGCAGTATTTT CASSAGLAGGTQYF
. TRBJ2-1 few TRBV11-2 TGTGCCAGCAGCTTCGCGGGGCTATACGATGAGCAGTTCTTC CASSFAGLYDEQFF
. TRBJ1-4 few TRBV20-1 TGCAGTGCTAGTATGCAGGGTTTGATAGCAACTAATGAAAAACTGTTTTTT CSASMQGLIATNEKLFF